This is a list of T cell receptor beta chains from one sample in a study of cytomegalovirus exposure and HLA in healthy donors. Sequencing was performed with immunoSEQ multiplex PCR; in TCRdb, only in-frame clones are kept and a portion is missing. Of about 130,000 clones listed, roughly 79% are singletons. The sample taken for sequencing was PBMCs. The receptors were gathered from a man aged 25 to 40 in good health and CMV-seropositive. Each CDR3 is given with its conserved first and last residue. A D gene is named only where the DNA matches it firmly. Only some rows state a clone size, as once, few, many or a class for expanded clones.

v_gene: TRBV6-1
d_gene: TRBD1
abundance: -
j_gene: TRBJ2-7
CDR3aa: CASNLGQGLSYEQYF
CDR3nt: TGTGCCAGCAACCTGGGACAGGGACTCTCCTACGAGCAGTACTTC

v_gene: TRBV7-9
d_gene: -
abundance: -
j_gene: TRBJ2-2
CDR3aa: CASSPKGGLTGELFF
CDR3nt: TGTGCCAGCAGCCCCAAGGGGGGGCTTACCGGGGAGCTGTTTTTT

v_gene: TRBV9
d_gene: -
abundance: -
j_gene: TRBJ2-1
CDR3aa: CASSLGGEEQFF
CDR3nt: TGTGCCAGCAGCCTAGGGGGGGAAGAGCAGTTCTTC

v_gene: TRBV4-2
d_gene: -
abundance: -
j_gene: TRBJ1-2
CDR3aa: CASSPGLSSNYGYTF
CDR3nt: TGTGCCAGCAGTCCAGGACTGAGTTCGAACTATGGCTACACCTTC

v_gene: TRBV2
d_gene: TRBD2
abundance: -
j_gene: TRBJ2-5
CDR3aa: CASSSGGGETQYF
CDR3nt: TGTGCCAGCAGTTCCGGGGGGGGAGAGACCCAGTACTTC

v_gene: TRBV13
d_gene: TRBD2
abundance: once
j_gene: TRBJ2-3
CDR3aa: CASSSRLAGSLTDTQYF
CDR3nt: TGTGCCAGCAGCTCCCGTCTAGCGGGGTCCCTCACAGATACGCAGTATTTT

v_gene: TRBV30
d_gene: TRBD1
abundance: -
j_gene: TRBJ1-3
CDR3aa: CAWGTAGNTIYF
CDR3nt: TGTGCCTGGGGGACAGCTGGAAACACCATATATTTT

v_gene: TRBV6-5
d_gene: -
abundance: -
j_gene: TRBJ2-2
CDR3aa: CASREDYLTGGELFF
CDR3nt: TGTGCCAGCAGGGAGGACTACCTTACAGGCGGGGAGCTGTTTTTT

v_gene: TRBV25-1
d_gene: -
abundance: -
j_gene: TRBJ1-2
CDR3aa: CASSEWEAWAGNSGYTF
CDR3nt: TGTGCCAGCAGTGAATGGGAAGCCTGGGCAGGGAATTCTGGCTACACCTTC

v_gene: TRBV11-2
d_gene: -
abundance: -
j_gene: TRBJ1-4
CDR3aa: CASSLIREFATNEKLFF
CDR3nt: TGTGCCAGCAGCCTCATACGGGAATTTGCAACTAATGAAAAACTGTTTTTT

v_gene: TRBV19
d_gene: -
abundance: few
j_gene: TRBJ2-7
CDR3aa: CASSRGPSEQYF
CDR3nt: TGTGCCAGTAGTCGCGGTCCCTCCGAGCAGTACTTC

v_gene: TRBV5-6
d_gene: TRBD2
abundance: few
j_gene: TRBJ2-1
CDR3aa: CASSLPSGSLDEQFF
CDR3nt: TGTGCCAGCAGCTTGCCTAGCGGGAGTTTGGATGAGCAGTTCTTC

v_gene: TRBV15
d_gene: -
abundance: -
j_gene: TRBJ2-7
CDR3aa: CATSPRRGLYEQYF
CDR3nt: TGTGCCACCAGCCCCAGGAGGGGCCTTTACGAGCAGTACTTC

v_gene: TRBV9
d_gene: -
abundance: -
j_gene: TRBJ1-1
CDR3aa: CASSPFQTTGVNTEAFF
CDR3nt: TGTGCCAGCAGTCCTTTCCAAACGACAGGCGTAAACACTGAAGCTTTCTTT

v_gene: TRBV18
d_gene: TRBD2
abundance: many
j_gene: TRBJ2-1
CDR3aa: CASSPLASGGADEQFF
CDR3nt: TGTGCCAGCTCACCACTCGCTAGCGGGGGGGCCGATGAGCAGTTCTTC

v_gene: TRBV29-1
d_gene: TRBD1
abundance: -
j_gene: TRBJ1-2
CDR3aa: CSVPLNDRAYGYTF
CDR3nt: TGCAGCGTTCCCCTTAATGACAGGGCCTATGGCTACACCTTC

v_gene: TRBV7-3
d_gene: TRBD2
abundance: -
j_gene: TRBJ2-1
CDR3aa: CASSSIAGGHGGEQFF
CDR3nt: TGTGCCAGCAGCTCTATAGCGGGGGGGCATGGAGGGGAGCAGTTCTTC

v_gene: TRBV11-2
d_gene: TRBD1
abundance: -
j_gene: TRBJ1-4
CDR3aa: CASSPRTGQNEKLFF
CDR3nt: TGTGCCAGCAGCCCCCGGACAGGGCAAAATGAAAAACTGTTTTTT

v_gene: TRBV18
d_gene: -
abundance: -
j_gene: TRBJ2-7
CDR3aa: CASSKGRATYEQYF
CDR3nt: TGTGCCAGCTCTAAGGGCAGGGCCACCTACGAGCAGTACTTC

v_gene: TRBV9
d_gene: -
abundance: -
j_gene: TRBJ2-3
CDR3aa: CASSSLDSQYTDTQYF
CDR3nt: TGTGCCAGCAGCTCTTTGGACAGCCAATACACAGATACGCAGTATTTT

v_gene: TRBV18
d_gene: -
abundance: -
j_gene: TRBJ2-3
CDR3aa: CASSPALAGIDTQYF
CDR3nt: TGTGCCAGCTCACCGGCGCTGGCGGGGATCGATACGCAGTATTTT

v_gene: TRBV5-6
d_gene: TRBD1
abundance: -
j_gene: TRBJ1-4
CDR3aa: CASSPQGVEEKLFF
CDR3nt: TGTGCCAGCAGCCCACAGGGGGTGGAAGAAAAACTGTTTTTT

v_gene: TRBV6-5
d_gene: -
abundance: -
j_gene: TRBJ1-2
CDR3aa: CASRDYRVGYTF
CDR3nt: TGTGCCAGCAGGGATTACAGGGTTGGCTACACCTTC

v_gene: TRBV10-3
d_gene: -
abundance: -
j_gene: TRBJ2-7
CDR3aa: CASRTELYEQYF
CDR3nt: TGTGCCAGCAGGACAGAGCTCTACGAGCAGTACTTC

v_gene: TRBV13
d_gene: -
abundance: few
j_gene: TRBJ2-3
CDR3aa: CASSVDYTDTQYF
CDR3nt: TGTGCCAGCAGCGTAGACTACACAGATACGCAGTATTTT

v_gene: TRBV7-6
d_gene: TRBD2
abundance: -
j_gene: TRBJ2-7
CDR3aa: CASSKSSGDSYEQYF
CDR3nt: TGTGCCAGCAGCAAGAGTAGCGGGGACTCCTACGAGCAGTACTTC

v_gene: TRBV28
d_gene: TRBD2
abundance: -
j_gene: TRBJ2-2
CDR3aa: CASSLAGVTTGELFF
CDR3nt: TGTGCCAGCAGTCTAGCGGGAGTTACAACCGGGGAGCTGTTTTTT

v_gene: TRBV5-1
d_gene: TRBD1
abundance: once
j_gene: TRBJ2-7
CDR3aa: CASRGRTGYSYEQYF
CDR3nt: TGCGCCAGCAGAGGTCGGACAGGTTACTCCTACGAGCAGTACTTC

v_gene: TRBV25-1
d_gene: -
abundance: -
j_gene: TRBJ1-6
CDR3aa: CASREHNSPLHF
CDR3nt: TGTGCCAGCCGCGAGCATAATTCACCCCTCCACTTT

v_gene: TRBV5-4
d_gene: TRBD1
abundance: -
j_gene: TRBJ1-2
CDR3aa: CASSPPTGKDYGYTF
CDR3nt: TGTGCCAGCAGCCCCCCGACAGGGAAGGACTATGGCTACACCTTC

v_gene: TRBV5-4
d_gene: TRBD2
abundance: -
j_gene: TRBJ2-3
CDR3aa: CASSSRTSGPSDTQYF
CDR3nt: TGTGCCAGCAGCTCGCGGACTAGCGGGCCCTCAGATACGCAGTATTTT

v_gene: TRBV7-2
d_gene: TRBD1
abundance: -
j_gene: TRBJ2-7
CDR3aa: CASSLGGQGTEQYF
CDR3nt: TGTGCCAGCAGCTTAGGGGGACAGGGGACTGAGCAGTACTTC

v_gene: TRBV2
d_gene: TRBD1
abundance: -
j_gene: TRBJ1-2
CDR3aa: CASSLRGERGYTF
CDR3nt: TGTGCCAGCAGTCTCAGGGGGGAGCGTGGCTACACCTTC

v_gene: TRBV7-9
d_gene: -
abundance: -
j_gene: TRBJ2-5
CDR3aa: CASSPQARGAQYF
CDR3nt: TGTGCCAGCAGCCCTCAAGCCAGGGGAGCCCAGTACTTC

v_gene: TRBV2
d_gene: -
abundance: -
j_gene: TRBJ1-2
CDR3aa: CASRGERYGYTF
CDR3nt: TGTGCCAGCAGAGGAGAGCGCTATGGCTACACCTTC

v_gene: TRBV5-6
d_gene: -
abundance: -
j_gene: TRBJ2-2
CDR3aa: CASSLFGGNTGELFF
CDR3nt: TGTGCCAGCAGCTTGTTCGGGGGGAACACCGGGGAGCTGTTTTTT

v_gene: TRBV25-1
d_gene: -
abundance: -
j_gene: TRBJ1-2
CDR3aa: CASIGPGGENYGYTF
CDR3nt: TGTGCCAGCATAGGTCCGGGGGGTGAAAACTATGGCTACACCTTC

v_gene: TRBV5-6
d_gene: TRBD1
abundance: -
j_gene: TRBJ1-2
CDR3aa: CASSPIRQGVRSYGYTF
CDR3nt: TGTGCCAGCAGCCCAATTCGACAGGGAGTAAGGAGCTATGGCTACACCTTC

v_gene: TRBV7-8
d_gene: TRBD1
abundance: -
j_gene: TRBJ1-1
CDR3aa: CASSSNLAGTGRVTEAFF
CDR3nt: TGTGCCAGCAGCTCCAATTTGGCCGGGACAGGGAGGGTCACTGAAGCTTTCTTT

v_gene: TRBV5-1
d_gene: TRBD1
abundance: -
j_gene: TRBJ1-6
CDR3aa: CASSLGDSDSPLHF
CDR3nt: TGCGCCAGCAGCTTAGGGGACAGCGATTCACCCCTCCACTTT

v_gene: TRBV4-2
d_gene: TRBD1
abundance: many
j_gene: TRBJ1-2
CDR3aa: CASSQGVAGGYNYGYTF
CDR3nt: TGTGCCAGCAGCCAAGGAGTGGCAGGGGGCTATAACTATGGCTACACCTTC

v_gene: TRBV19
d_gene: -
abundance: -
j_gene: TRBJ2-1
CDR3aa: CASSPSTHYNEQFF
CDR3nt: TGTGCCAGTAGTCCCTCGACACATTACAATGAGCAGTTCTTC

v_gene: TRBV1
d_gene: -
abundance: -
j_gene: TRBJ2-7
CDR3aa: CTSSQEKAGYEQYF
CDR3nt: TGCACCAGCAGCCAAGAAAAGGCAGGCTACGAGCAGTACTTC

v_gene: TRBV19
d_gene: TRBD2
abundance: -
j_gene: TRBJ2-7
CDR3aa: CASSARGLALIEQYF
CDR3nt: TGTGCCAGTAGTGCAAGGGGACTAGCACTAATCGAGCAGTACTTC

v_gene: TRBV12-5
d_gene: TRBD2
abundance: once
j_gene: TRBJ2-7
CDR3aa: CASGVAGRYEQYF
CDR3nt: TGTGCTAGTGGGGTAGCGGGAAGATACGAGCAGTACTTC

v_gene: TRBV7-2
d_gene: TRBD1
abundance: few
j_gene: TRBJ1-1
CDR3aa: CASSFGQGNTEAFF
CDR3nt: TGTGCCAGCAGCTTCGGACAGGGGAACACTGAAGCTTTCTTT

v_gene: TRBV10-3
d_gene: -
abundance: -
j_gene: TRBJ2-1
CDR3aa: CAISEKGWVEGYNEQFF
CDR3nt: TGTGCCATCAGTGAGAAGGGGTGGGTGGAGGGGTACAATGAGCAGTTCTTC

v_gene: TRBV7-8
d_gene: TRBD1
abundance: once
j_gene: TRBJ2-7
CDR3aa: CASTPNRGAAEQYF
CDR3nt: TGTGCCAGCACCCCTAACAGGGGCGCGGCGGAGCAGTACTTC

v_gene: TRBV27
d_gene: TRBD1
abundance: -
j_gene: TRBJ1-1
CDR3aa: CASSLNRGLVGNTEAFF
CDR3nt: TGTGCCAGCAGTTTAAACAGGGGCTTAGTCGGGAACACTGAAGCTTTCTTT

v_gene: TRBV6-5
d_gene: TRBD2
abundance: -
j_gene: TRBJ2-7
CDR3aa: CASRLAGGSYEQYF
CDR3nt: TGTGCCAGCAGACTAGCGGGTGGGAGCTACGAGCAGTACTTC

v_gene: TRBV27
d_gene: -
abundance: -
j_gene: TRBJ1-2
CDR3aa: CASSLAPQGRNYGYTF
CDR3nt: TGTGCCAGCAGTTTAGCCCCACAGGGCCGTAACTATGGCTACACCTTC

v_gene: TRBV28
d_gene: TRBD1
abundance: few
j_gene: TRBJ2-7
CDR3aa: CASSWTGGRYEQYF
CDR3nt: TGTGCCAGCAGCTGGACAGGGGGACGCTACGAGCAGTACTTC

v_gene: TRBV4-3
d_gene: TRBD1
abundance: -
j_gene: TRBJ1-6
CDR3aa: CASSQDEGARTLHF
CDR3nt: TGCGCCAGCAGCCAAGATGAGGGGGCGCGGACCCTCCACTTT

v_gene: TRBV5-1
d_gene: TRBD2
abundance: -
j_gene: TRBJ2-5
CDR3aa: CASSLPSGGKETQYF
CDR3nt: TGCGCCAGCAGCTTGCCTAGCGGGGGGAAAGAGACCCAGTACTTC

v_gene: TRBV5-6
d_gene: TRBD1
abundance: -
j_gene: TRBJ2-7
CDR3aa: CASSLGTGDHEQYF
CDR3nt: TGTGCCAGCAGCTTAGGGACAGGGGACCACGAGCAGTACTTC

v_gene: TRBV5-1
d_gene: -
abundance: -
j_gene: TRBJ2-3
CDR3aa: CASSLVQGSLHTQYF
CDR3nt: TGCGCCAGCAGCTTGGTACAGGGCTCGCTACACACGCAGTATTTT

v_gene: TRBV4-2
d_gene: TRBD2
abundance: -
j_gene: TRBJ2-5
CDR3aa: CASSQSSSSGGRKTQYF
CDR3nt: TGTGCCAGCAGCCAGTCCTCCTCTAGCGGGGGGAGGAAGACCCAGTACTTC

v_gene: TRBV7-9
d_gene: -
abundance: -
j_gene: TRBJ2-1
CDR3aa: CASSLLADEQFF
CDR3nt: TGTGCCAGCAGCTTACTGGCGGATGAGCAGTTCTTC

v_gene: TRBV2
d_gene: TRBD1
abundance: -
j_gene: TRBJ1-1
CDR3aa: CASRPRTGVDTEAFF
CDR3nt: TGTGCCAGCAGACCTCGGACAGGCGTGGACACTGAAGCTTTCTTT

v_gene: TRBV6-5
d_gene: -
abundance: -
j_gene: TRBJ1-4
CDR3aa: CASSYSDSSTNEKLFF
CDR3nt: TGTGCCAGCAGTTATTCGGACAGTTCAACTAATGAAAAACTGTTTTTT